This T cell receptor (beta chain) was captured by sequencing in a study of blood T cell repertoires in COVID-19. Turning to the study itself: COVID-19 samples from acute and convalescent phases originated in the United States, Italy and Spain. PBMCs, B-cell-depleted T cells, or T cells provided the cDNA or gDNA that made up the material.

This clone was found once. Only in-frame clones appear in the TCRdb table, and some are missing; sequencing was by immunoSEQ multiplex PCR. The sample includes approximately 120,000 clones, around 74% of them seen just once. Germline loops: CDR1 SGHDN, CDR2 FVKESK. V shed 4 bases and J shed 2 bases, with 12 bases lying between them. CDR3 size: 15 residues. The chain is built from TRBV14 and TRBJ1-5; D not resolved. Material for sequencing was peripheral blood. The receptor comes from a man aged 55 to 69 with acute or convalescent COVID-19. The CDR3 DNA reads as TGTGCCAGCAGCCGCCGGGAGGGTGGCAATCAGCCCCAGCATTTT. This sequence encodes CASSRREGGNQPQHF.